The 12 T cell receptor beta chains in this list originate from one sample, sequenced in a study of blood T cell repertoires in COVID-19. Generated by immunoSEQ multiplex PCR, the TCRdb table keeps only in-frame clones and is missing some. Among 250,000 to 300,000 clones listed, roughly 89% were seen once. Input material: PBMCs or T cells enriched from blood (not recorded which). Source of these receptors: a woman between 40 and 55 years old who had recovered from COVID-19.

To note about this clone: This sample includes further DNA sequences coding for the same CDR3. V gene TRBV18 combines with J gene TRBJ1-2, with D possibly TRBD1 on 6 matching bases. The CDR3 spans 13 residues. Germline CDR1 is KGHSH and CDR2 is LQKENI. V lost 4 bases and J lost 1, with 7 bases in between. CDR3 protein: CASSRDINYGYTF. The CDR3 bases are TGTGCCAGCTCACGGGACATTAACTATGGCTACACCTTC.

This clone showed up just once. The J gene is TRBJ1-1, the V gene TRBV29-1; 7 bases are a match to TRBD1. J gave up 2 bases and V 1 base, and 1 base lay outside the gene matches. Looked up from germline, CDR1 is SQVTM and CDR2 is ANQGSEA. This CDR3 region has 13 residues. The CDR3 DNA follows: TGCAGCGTTGAAGGGGACAGAAACACTGAAGCTTTCTTT. It codes for CSVEGDRNTEAFF.

V and J are TRBV9 and TRBJ2-1; 12 bases fit TRBD2. The CDR3 consists of 17 residues. The trim removed 3 bases at V and 1 base at J, leaving 5 bases unmatched. From germline, CDR1 is SGDLS and CDR2 YYNGEE. The CDR3 sequence is CASSETSGGLSYNEQFF. In DNA form, the CDR3 reads TGTGCCAGCAGCGAGACTAGCGGGGGCCTATCCTACAATGAGCAGTTCTTC. Complete variable domain (other parts from reference TRBV9 and TRBJ2-1): DSGVTQTPKHLITATGQRVTLRCSPRSGDLSVYWYQQSLDQGLQFLIQYYNGEERAKGNILERFSAQQFPDLHSELNLSSLELGDSALYFCASSETSGGLSYNEQFFGPGTRLTVL.

CDR3 region: CASSLSSLQETQYF. DNA for the CDR3: TGTGCCAGCAGCTTATCCTCCCTTCAAGAGACCCAGTACTTC. The chain uses TRBV7-9 and TRBJ2-5; D remains ambiguous. The germline V and J ends were trimmed by 2 bases and 2 bases, with 9 bases remaining between them. The CDR3 runs 14 residues. Germline V gene sequence: CDR1 SEHNR, CDR2 FQNEAQ (reference sequence).

V and J are TRBV18 and TRBJ1-2, with TRBD1 as a possible D gene (5 bases). The germline V gene encodes CDR1 KGHSH and CDR2 LQKENI. V was trimmed by 2 bases and J by 2 bases, leaving 9 bases between them. The CDR3 sequence is 14 residues long. CDR3 DNA sequence: TGTGCCAGCTCACCAGAGACAGAGAACTATGGCTACACCTTC. As protein: CASSPETENYGYTF.

This rearrangement joins TRBV11-3 to TRBJ2-1; TRBD2 agrees at 14 bases. The CDR3 length is 17 residues. Germline V gene data show CDR1 as SGHNT and CDR2 as YENEEA. V trimming: 5 bases; J trimming: 6 bases; junction bases outside the gene matches: 9. The CDR3 region is CASSQSTSGGEINEQFF. DNA for the CDR3: TGTGCCAGCAGCCAATCGACTAGCGGGGGGGAGATCAATGAGCAGTTCTTC.

This chain uses TRBV6-6 with TRBJ1-3; unclear D gene. Trimming took 11 bases from V and 1 from J, leaving 12 bases between them. The CDR3 runs to 13 residues. Germline values: CDR1 MNHNY, CDR2 SVGAGI (reference sequence). The CDR3 sequence is CAVGGRSGNTIYF. In nucleotides, the CDR3 is TGTGCCGTAGGCGGAAGGTCTGGAAACACCATATATTTT.

As for this clone: This specimen includes other DNA sequences encoding the same CDR3. The CDR3 DNA is TGCGCCAGCAGCTTGCTCGCGGGCACAGATACGCAGTATTTT. Translating it yields CASSLLAGTDTQYF. The chain links TRBV5-1 to TRBJ2-3, with unresolved D. Germline CDR1 is SGHRS and CDR2 is YFSETQ. The CDR3 extends over 14 amino acids. The V gene lost 1 base and the J gene lost 1 base, with 7 bases spanning the gap.

The V and J genes are TRBV12-3 or TRBV12-4 and TRBJ2-1; a weak D match, TRBD2 (6 bases). This CDR3 is built from 13 residues. V was clipped by 4 bases and J by 9 bases, with 13 bases between them. The CDR3 nucleotides read TGTGCCAGCAGTTATCTGGGGGGAAGTGAGCAGTTCTTC. Its protein product is CASSYLGGSEQFF.

V is TRBV4-3 and J is TRBJ1-4, with no clear D. Germline V gene lookup returns CDR1 LGHNA and CDR2 YSLEER. The V end lost 0 bases, the J end lost 6 bases, and 14 bases lay between the germline ends. There are 16 residues in the CDR3. CDR3: CASSQDRKGGDEKLFF. The CDR3 nucleotides read TGCGCCAGCAGCCAAGATCGTAAGGGCGGGGATGAAAAACTGTTTTTT.

This clone was recorded a few times. This sequence joins TRBV5-1 and TRBJ2-1; 10 nucleotides line up with TRBD2. The germline V gene has CDR1 SGHRS and CDR2 YFSETQ. The CDR3 has 17 amino acids. J was trimmed by 0 bases and V by 0 bases; bases with no gene match: 3. DNA of the CDR3: TGCGCCAGCAGCTTGGCGGCTAGCGGGAGCTCCTACAATGAGCAGTTCTTC. Protein: CASSLAASGSSYNEQFF. The whole variable domain, remainder taken from reference TRBV5-1 and TRBJ2-1, is KAGVTQTPRYLIKTRGQQVTLSCSPISGHRSVSWYQQTPGQGLQFLFEYFSETQRNKGNFPGRFSGRQFSNSRSEMNVSTLELGDSALYLCASSLAASGSSYNEQFFGPGTRLTVL.

Concerning this clone: An end of the junction differs from the germline gene, which may be a read error. This sequence joins TRBV9 and TRBJ2-2, with a tentative D call TRBD1 (7 bases). The germline V gene has CDR1 SGDLS and CDR2 YYNGEE. This CDR3 region has 16 residues. The CDR3 nucleotides read TGTGCCAGCAGCCTTCGGGCGGGGACAGACACCGGGGAGCTATTTTTT. Translated: CASSLRAGTDTGELFF.